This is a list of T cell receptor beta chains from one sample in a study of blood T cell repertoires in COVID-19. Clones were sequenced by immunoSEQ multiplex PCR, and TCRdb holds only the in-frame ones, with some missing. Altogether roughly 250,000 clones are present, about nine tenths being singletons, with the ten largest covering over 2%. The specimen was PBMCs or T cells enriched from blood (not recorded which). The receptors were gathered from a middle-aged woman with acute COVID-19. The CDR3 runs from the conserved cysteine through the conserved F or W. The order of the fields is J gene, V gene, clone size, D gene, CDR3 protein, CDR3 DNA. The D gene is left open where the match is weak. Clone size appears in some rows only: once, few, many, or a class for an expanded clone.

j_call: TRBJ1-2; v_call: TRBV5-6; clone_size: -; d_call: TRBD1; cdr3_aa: CASSADVDRVYGYTF; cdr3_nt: TGTGCCAGCAGCGCGGACGTCGACAGGGTCTATGGCTACACCTTC
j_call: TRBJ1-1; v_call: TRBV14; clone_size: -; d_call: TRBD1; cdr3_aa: CASSPSPGTVAFF; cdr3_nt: TGTGCCAGCAGCCCCTCACCGGGGACAGTGGCTTTCTTT
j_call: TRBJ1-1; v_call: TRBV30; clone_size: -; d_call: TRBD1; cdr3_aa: CAWSVGGGPKAFF; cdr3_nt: TGTGCCTGGAGTGTAGGAGGGGGCCCAAAAGCTTTCTTT
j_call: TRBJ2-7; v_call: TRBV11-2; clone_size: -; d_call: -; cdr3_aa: CASSLTGRNEQYF; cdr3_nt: TGTGCCAGCAGCTTAACAGGGAGAAACGAGCAGTACTTC
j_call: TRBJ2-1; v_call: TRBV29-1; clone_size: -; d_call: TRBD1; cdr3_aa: CSVGVWGQGNYNEQFF; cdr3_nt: TGCAGCGTTGGAGTGTGGGGACAGGGGAATTACAATGAGCAGTTCTTC
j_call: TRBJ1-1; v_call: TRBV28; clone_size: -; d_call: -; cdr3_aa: CASSFLPGDAEAFF; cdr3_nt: TGTGCCAGCAGTTTCCTGCCCGGGGATGCTGAAGCTTTCTTT
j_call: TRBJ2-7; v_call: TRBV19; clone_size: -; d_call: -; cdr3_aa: CASSIVRGDAYEQYF; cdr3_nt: TGTGCCAGTAGTATAGTTCGCGGGGACGCCTACGAGCAGTACTTC
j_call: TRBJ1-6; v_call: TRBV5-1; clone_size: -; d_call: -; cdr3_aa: CASSLANPRQVNSPLHF; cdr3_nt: TGCGCCAGCAGCTTGGCCAATCCACGACAGGTTAATTCACCCCTCCACTTT
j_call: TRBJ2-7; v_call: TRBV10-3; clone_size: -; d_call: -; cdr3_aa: CAISGVDEQYF; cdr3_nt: TGTGCCATCAGTGGCGTCGACGAGCAGTACTTC
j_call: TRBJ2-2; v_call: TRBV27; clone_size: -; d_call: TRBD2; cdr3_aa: CASSPRGSGSFSGELFF; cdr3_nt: TGTGCCAGCAGTCCCCGGGGTAGCGGGAGCTTTTCCGGGGAGCTGTTTTTT
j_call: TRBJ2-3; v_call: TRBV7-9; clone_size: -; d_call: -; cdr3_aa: CASSLLGGSDTQYF; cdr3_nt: TGTGCCAGCAGCCTACTAGGGGGTTCAGATACGCAGTATTTT
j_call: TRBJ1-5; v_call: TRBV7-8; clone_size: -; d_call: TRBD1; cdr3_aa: CASSLGGQGRYNQPQHF; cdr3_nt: TGTGCCAGCAGCTTAGGAGGACAGGGGAGATACAATCAGCCCCAGCATTTT
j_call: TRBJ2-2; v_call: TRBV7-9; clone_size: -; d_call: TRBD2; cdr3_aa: CASTRQAGEDTGELFF; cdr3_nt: TGTGCCAGCACCCGCCAGGCGGGGGAAGACACCGGGGAGCTGTTTTTT
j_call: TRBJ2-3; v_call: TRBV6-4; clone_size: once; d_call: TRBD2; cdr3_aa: CASSLSGSPDTQYF; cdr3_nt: TGTGCCAGCAGTCTTAGCGGGAGCCCAGATACGCAGTATTTT
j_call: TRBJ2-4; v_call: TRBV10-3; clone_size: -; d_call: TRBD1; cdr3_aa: CAISERQGSGTQYF; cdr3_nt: TGTGCCATCAGTGAGAGACAGGGTTCCGGCACTCAGTACTTC
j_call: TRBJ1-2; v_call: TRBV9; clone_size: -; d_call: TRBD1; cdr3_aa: CASSVEWGSRGGYTF; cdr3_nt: TGTGCCAGCAGCGTAGAGTGGGGCTCCAGGGGGGGCTACACCTTC
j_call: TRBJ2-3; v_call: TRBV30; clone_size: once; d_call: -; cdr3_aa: CALQLRVFKLDTQYF; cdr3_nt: TGTGCCCTACAACTGAGGGTTTTCAAGTTGGATACGCAGTATTTT
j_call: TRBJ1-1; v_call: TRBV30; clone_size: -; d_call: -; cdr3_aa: CAWMGWDRGAFF; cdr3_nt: TGTGCCTGGATGGGTTGGGACCGGGGGGCTTTCTTT
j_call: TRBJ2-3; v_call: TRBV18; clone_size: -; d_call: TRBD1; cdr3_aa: CASSRGQGLADTQYF; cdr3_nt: TGTGCCAGCTCGAGAGGACAGGGCTTGGCAGATACGCAGTATTTT
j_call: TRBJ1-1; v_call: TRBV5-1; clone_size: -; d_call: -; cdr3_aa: CASSLEHRQGTEAFF; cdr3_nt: TGCGCCAGCAGCTTGGAGCACAGGCAGGGAACTGAAGCTTTCTTT
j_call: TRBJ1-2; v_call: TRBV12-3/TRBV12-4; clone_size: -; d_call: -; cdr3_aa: CASSIGGFNGYTF; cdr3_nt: TGTGCCAGCAGTATCGGGGGTTTCAATGGCTACACCTTC
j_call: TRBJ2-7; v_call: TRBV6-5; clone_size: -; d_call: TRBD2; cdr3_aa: CASNKRGALREQYF; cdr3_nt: TGTGCCAGCAACAAGCGGGGGGCTCTCAGGGAGCAGTACTTC
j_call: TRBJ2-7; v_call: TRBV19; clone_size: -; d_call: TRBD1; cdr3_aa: CASSPGQDPYEQYF; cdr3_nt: TGTGCCAGTAGTCCGGGACAGGATCCGTACGAGCAGTACTTC
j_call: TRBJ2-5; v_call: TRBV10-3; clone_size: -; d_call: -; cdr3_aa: CAISGQGGAETQYF; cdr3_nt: TGTGCCATCAGTGGGCAGGGCGGTGCGGAGACCCAGTACTTC
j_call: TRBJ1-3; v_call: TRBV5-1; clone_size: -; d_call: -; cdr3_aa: CASSLRGGENTIYF; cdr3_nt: TGCGCCAGCAGCTTGCGGGGAGGCGAAAACACCATATATTTT
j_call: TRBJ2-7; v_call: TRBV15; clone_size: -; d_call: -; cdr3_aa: CATSRDRSGVISYEQYF; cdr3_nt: TGTGCCACCAGCAGAGATCGGTCCGGGGTAATCTCCTACGAGCAGTACTTC
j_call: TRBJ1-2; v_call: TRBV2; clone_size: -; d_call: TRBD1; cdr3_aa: CASRRDSNYGYTF; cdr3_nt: TGTGCCAGCAGGAGGGACAGCAACTATGGCTACACCTTC
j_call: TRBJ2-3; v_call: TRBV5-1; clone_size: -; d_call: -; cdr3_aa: CASSLGRTLGEDTQYF; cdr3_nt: TGCGCCAGCAGCTTGGGCAGGACCCTCGGGGAGGATACGCAGTATTTT
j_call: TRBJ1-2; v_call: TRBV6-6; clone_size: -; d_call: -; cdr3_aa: CASSTVNYGYTF; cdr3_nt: TGTGCCAGCAGTACGGTCAACTATGGCTACACCTTC
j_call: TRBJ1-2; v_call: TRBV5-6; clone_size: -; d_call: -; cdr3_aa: CASSPDLQGGYGYTF; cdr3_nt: TGTGCCAGCAGCCCCGATCTCCAGGGTGGCTATGGCTACACCTTC
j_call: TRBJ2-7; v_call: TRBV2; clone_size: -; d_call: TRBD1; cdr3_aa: CASSRGYEQYF; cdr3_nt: TGTGCCAGCAGCAGGGGGTACGAGCAGTACTTC
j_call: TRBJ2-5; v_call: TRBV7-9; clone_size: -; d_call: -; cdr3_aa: CASSAGAPQETQYF; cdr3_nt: TGTGCCAGCAGCGCGGGGGCCCCCCAAGAGACCCAGTACTTC
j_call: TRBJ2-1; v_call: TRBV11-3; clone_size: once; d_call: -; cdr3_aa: CASSLDLGGSSYNEQFF; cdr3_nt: TGTGCCAGCAGCTTAGATCTCGGCGGCAGCTCCTACAATGAGCAGTTCTTC
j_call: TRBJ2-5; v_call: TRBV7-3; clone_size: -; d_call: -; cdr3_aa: CASSRSGSGSQETQYF; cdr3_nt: TGTGCCAGCAGCCGGTCAGGGTCCGGATCTCAAGAGACCCAGTACTTC
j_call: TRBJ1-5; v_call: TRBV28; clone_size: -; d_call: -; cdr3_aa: CASSLRGRGRYQPQHF; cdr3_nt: TGTGCCAGCAGTTTACGAGGCAGGGGACGGTATCAGCCCCAGCATTTT